This TCR beta chain was captured in a study of T-cell reconstitution after alpha-beta-depleted transplantation in children. Broader study findings: A year post-transplant, T-cell counts and diversity derived mostly from newly produced T cells. The study reportedly traced alpha-beta T cells about two months after transplant to several hundred expanded graft clones.

CDR3 length: 16 amino acids. V shed 3 bases and J shed 1 base, with 15 bases lying between them. Germline lookup yields CDR1 SEHNR and CDR2 FQNEAQ (reference sequence). A library of TCRbeta sequences, prepared with unique molecular identifiers, was generated. From the PCR reads, TCRdb called clonotypes with MiXCR, one entry per CDR3 protein. The top ten clones hold 27% of a sample with tens of thousands of distinct CDR3 sequences, less than 15% of them seen once. As for this clonotype: Its antigen is unknown.

Specimen: PBMCs, mostly from graft donor cells, collected 180 days after TCRalphabeta/CD19-depleted stem cell transplant. This TCR came from a male patient aged 2-15 years who had a stem cell transplant for acute lymphoblastic leukemia, so the T cells may come from the graft donor. The J gene is TRBJ1-1, the V gene TRBV7-9; no reliable D call. The CDR3 region has the DNA TGTGCCAGCAGCTTTATCGGGAAGGGAGGGAACACTGAAGCTTTCTTT. This sequence encodes CASSFIGKGGNTEAFF.